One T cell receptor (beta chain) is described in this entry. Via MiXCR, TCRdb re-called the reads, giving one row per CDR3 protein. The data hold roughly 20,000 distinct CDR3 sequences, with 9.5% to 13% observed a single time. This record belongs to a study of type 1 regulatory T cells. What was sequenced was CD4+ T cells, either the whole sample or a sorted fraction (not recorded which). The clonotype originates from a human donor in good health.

The CDR3 region is CASSPRLAGMYEQYF. CDR3 nucleotide sequence: TGTGCCAGCAGCCCACGACTAGCGGGGATGTACGAGCAGTACTTC. The rearrangement joins TRBV7-2 to TRBJ2-7; 11 bases match TRBD2. The CDR3 consists of 15 residues. The germline V gene has CDR1 SGHTA and CDR2 FQGNSA. Trimming took 5 bases from V and 4 from J; bases not matched to a gene: 7. The full variable domain, in which reference TRBV7-2 and TRBJ2-7 provide the parts outside the CDR3, is GAGVSQSPSNKVTEKGKDVELRCDPISGHTALYWYRQSLGQGLEFLIYFQGNSAPDKSGLPSDRFSAERTGGSVSTLTIQRTQQEDSAVYLCASSPRLAGMYEQYFGPGTRLTVT.